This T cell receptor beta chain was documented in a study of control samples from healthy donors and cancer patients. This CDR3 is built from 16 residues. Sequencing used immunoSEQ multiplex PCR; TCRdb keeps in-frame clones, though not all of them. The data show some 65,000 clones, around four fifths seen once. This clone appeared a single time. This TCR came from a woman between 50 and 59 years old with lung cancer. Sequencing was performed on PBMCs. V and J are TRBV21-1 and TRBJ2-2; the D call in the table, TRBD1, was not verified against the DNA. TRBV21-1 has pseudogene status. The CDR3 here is CASSKGRQGAHGELFF. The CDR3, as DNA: TGTGCCAGCAGCAAAGGTCGGCAGGGGGCTCATGGGGAGCTGTTTTTT.